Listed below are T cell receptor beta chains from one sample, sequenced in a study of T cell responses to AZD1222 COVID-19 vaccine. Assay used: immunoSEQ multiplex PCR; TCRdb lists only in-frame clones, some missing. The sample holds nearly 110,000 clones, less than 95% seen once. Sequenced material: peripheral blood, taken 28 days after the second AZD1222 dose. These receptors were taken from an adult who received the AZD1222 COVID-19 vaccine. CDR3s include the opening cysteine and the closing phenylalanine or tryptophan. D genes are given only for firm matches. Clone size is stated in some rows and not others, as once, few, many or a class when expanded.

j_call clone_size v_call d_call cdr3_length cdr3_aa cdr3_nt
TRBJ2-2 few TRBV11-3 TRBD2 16 CASSPTSGGAAGELFF TGTGCCAGCAGCCCGACTAGCGGGGGGGCTGCCGGGGAGCTGTTTTTT
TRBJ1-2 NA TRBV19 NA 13 CASSGGTNYGYTF TGTGCCAGTAGTGGTGGCACTAACTATGGCTACACCTTC
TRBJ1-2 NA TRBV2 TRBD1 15 CASSDPQGVDYGYTF TGTGCCAGCAGTGACCCCCAGGGGGTGGACTATGGCTACACCTTC
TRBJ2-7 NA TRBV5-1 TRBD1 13 CASQGQGGYEQYF TGCGCCAGCCAAGGACAGGGGGGCTACGAGCAGTACTTC
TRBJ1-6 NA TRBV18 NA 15 CASSPSTLRDSPLHF TGTGCCAGCTCACCCTCGACCTTGAGGGATTCACCCCTCCACTTT
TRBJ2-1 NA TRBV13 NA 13 CASRRGGANEQFF TGTGCCAGCCGCAGAGGGGGGGCGAATGAGCAGTTCTTC
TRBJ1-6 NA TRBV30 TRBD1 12 CAWDRANSPLHF TGTGCCTGGGACAGGGCCAATTCACCCCTCCACTTT
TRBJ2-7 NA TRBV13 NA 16 CASSLGPRTSSYEQYF TGTGCCAGCAGCTTAGGCCCCCGTACTAGTAGCTACGAGCAGTACTTC
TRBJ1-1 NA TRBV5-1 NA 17 CASSFYQRVGVNTEAFF TGCGCCAGCAGCTTCTATCAACGCGTCGGGGTGAACACTGAAGCTTTCTTT
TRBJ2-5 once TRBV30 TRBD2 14 CAWSVNGGVETQYF TGTGCCTGGAGTGTAAACGGGGGGGTGGAGACCCAGTACTTC
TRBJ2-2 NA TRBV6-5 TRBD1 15 CASSYVQGLPGELFF TGTGCCAGCAGTTACGTACAGGGGCTTCCCGGGGAGCTGTTTTTT
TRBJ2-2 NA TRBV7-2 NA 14 CASSFGADTGELFF TGTGCCAGCAGCTTTGGCGCAGACACCGGGGAGCTGTTTTTT
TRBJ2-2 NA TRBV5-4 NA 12 CASSYWSGELFF TGTGCCAGCAGCTACTGGTCCGGGGAGCTGTTTTTT
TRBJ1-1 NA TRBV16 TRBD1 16 CASSQSPRQGATEAFF TGTGCCAGCAGCCAATCACCCCGACAGGGGGCAACTGAAGCTTTCTTT
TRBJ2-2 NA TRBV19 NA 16 CASSLTVQGRSGELFF TGTGCCAGTAGTTTAACGGTGCAGGGAAGAAGCGGGGAGCTGTTTTTT
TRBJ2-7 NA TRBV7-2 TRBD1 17 CASSHGTGRFTDYEQYF TGTGCCAGCAGCCACGGGACAGGGAGGTTCACAGACTACGAGCAGTACTTC
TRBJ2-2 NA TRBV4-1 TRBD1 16 CASSRVTGGSSGELFF TGCGCCAGCAGCCGAGTGACAGGGGGGTCGTCCGGGGAGCTGTTTTTT
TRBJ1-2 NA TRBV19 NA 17 CASYGREPGEELYGYTF TGTGCCAGTTACGGCAGAGAACCAGGAGAGGAGCTCTATGGCTACACCTTC
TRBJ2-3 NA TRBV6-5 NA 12 CASSYRGDTQYF TGTGCCAGCAGTTACCGGGGGGATACGCAGTATTTT
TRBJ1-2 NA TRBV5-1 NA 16 CASSFPSGEGNYGYTF TGCGCCAGCAGCTTCCCCAGTGGAGAGGGTAACTATGGCTACACCTTC
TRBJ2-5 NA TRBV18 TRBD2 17 CASSPEPAGFLQETQYF TGTGCCAGCTCACCAGAGCCAGCGGGGTTCTTACAAGAGACCCAGTACTTC
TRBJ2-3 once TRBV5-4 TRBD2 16 CASSLRAGGDTDTQYF TGTGCCAGCAGCTTAAGGGCGGGGGGGGACACAGATACGCAGTATTTT
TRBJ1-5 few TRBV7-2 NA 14 CASSVTGNGGPQHF TGTGCCAGCAGCGTAACAGGGAATGGAGGGCCCCAGCATTTT
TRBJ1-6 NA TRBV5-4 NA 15 CASSLRQTYNSPLHF TGTGCCAGCAGCTTGAGGCAGACGTATAATTCACCCCTCCACTTT
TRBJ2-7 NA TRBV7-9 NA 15 CASSPPGLLSDEQYF TGTGCCAGCAGCCCTCCGGGCCTACTGAGCGACGAGCAGTACTTC
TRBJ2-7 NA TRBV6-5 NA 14 CASRGTSQTYEQYF TGTGCCAGCAGAGGGACATCCCAAACCTACGAGCAGTACTTC
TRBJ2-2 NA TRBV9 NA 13 CASSVENTGELFF TGTGCCAGCAGCGTAGAGAACACCGGGGAGCTGTTTTTT
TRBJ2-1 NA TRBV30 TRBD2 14 CACRLAGGINEQFF TGTGCCTGTCGACTAGCGGGGGGAATTAATGAGCAGTTCTTC
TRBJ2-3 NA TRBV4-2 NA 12 CASRGSLDTQYF TGTGCCAGCAGGGGTTCCTTGGATACGCAGTATTTT
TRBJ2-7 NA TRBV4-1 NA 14 CASSSPGQAYEQYF TGCGCCAGCAGCTCCCCGGGTCAGGCCTACGAGCAGTACTTC
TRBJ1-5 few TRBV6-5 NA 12 CASGAGNQPQHF TGTGCCAGCGGGGCTGGCAATCAGCCCCAGCATTTT
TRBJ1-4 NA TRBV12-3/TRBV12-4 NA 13 CATATGINEKLFF TGTGCTACTGCAACAGGGATTAATGAAAAACTGTTTTTT
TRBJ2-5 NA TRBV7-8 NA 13 CASSPYGQETQYF TGTGCCAGCAGCCCCTACGGCCAAGAGACCCAGTACTTC
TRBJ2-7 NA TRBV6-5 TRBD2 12 CASSGGYYEQYF TGTGCCAGCAGCGGGGGGTACTACGAGCAGTACTTC
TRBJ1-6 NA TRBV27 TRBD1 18 CASSARYFQVGGTGPLHF TGTGCCAGCAGCGCCCGGTACTTTCAAGTCGGGGGGACAGGCCCCCTCCACTTT
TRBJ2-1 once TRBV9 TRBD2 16 CASSATGTSTHNEQFF TGTGCCAGCAGCGCCACCGGGACTAGCACCCACAATGAGCAGTTCTTC
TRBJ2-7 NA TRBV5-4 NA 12 CASSYGQTEQYF TGTGCCAGCAGCTACGGACAGACCGAGCAGTACTTC
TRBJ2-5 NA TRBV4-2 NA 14 CASRAQTVQETQYF TGTGCCAGCAGGGCCCAAACCGTTCAAGAGACCCAGTACTTC
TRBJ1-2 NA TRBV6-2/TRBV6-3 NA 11 CASSYPHGYTF TGTGCCAGCAGTTACCCCCACGGCTACACCTTC
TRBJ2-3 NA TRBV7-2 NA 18 CASSLEGVVGASTDTQYF TGTGCCAGCAGCTTAGAAGGTGTTGTGGGGGCTAGCACAGATACGCAGTATTTT